This T cell receptor (beta chain) stems from a study of regulatory T cells in long-lasting Graves disease. The germline V and J ends were trimmed by 8 bases and 7 bases, with 15 bases remaining between them. CDR3 length: 13 amino acids. Assembly of TCR beta libraries relied on iRepertoire HTBI primers together with Arm-PCR of CDR3 regions. One entry per CDR3 protein results from TCRdb running MiXCR on the multiplex PCR reads. This table has 600,000 to 800,000 distinct CDR3 sequences, roughly 30% appearing once. Time point indicated: persistent/refractory GD, antithyroid drugs over 5 years with positive TRAb. Extracted PBMC RNA gave rise to the TCR library.

The clonotype originates from a female donor with Graves disease. The sequencing here drew on peripheral blood mononuclear cells (PBMCs), taken when the disease was refractory, from a patient treated with antithyroid drugs. This chain uses TRBV12-3 or TRBV12-4 with TRBJ1-5; a weak D match, TRBD1 (6 bases). The CDR3 DNA follows: TGTGCCAGCCGCCCGGGGGGGCGACAGCCCCAGCATTTT. It encodes CASRPGGRQPQHF.